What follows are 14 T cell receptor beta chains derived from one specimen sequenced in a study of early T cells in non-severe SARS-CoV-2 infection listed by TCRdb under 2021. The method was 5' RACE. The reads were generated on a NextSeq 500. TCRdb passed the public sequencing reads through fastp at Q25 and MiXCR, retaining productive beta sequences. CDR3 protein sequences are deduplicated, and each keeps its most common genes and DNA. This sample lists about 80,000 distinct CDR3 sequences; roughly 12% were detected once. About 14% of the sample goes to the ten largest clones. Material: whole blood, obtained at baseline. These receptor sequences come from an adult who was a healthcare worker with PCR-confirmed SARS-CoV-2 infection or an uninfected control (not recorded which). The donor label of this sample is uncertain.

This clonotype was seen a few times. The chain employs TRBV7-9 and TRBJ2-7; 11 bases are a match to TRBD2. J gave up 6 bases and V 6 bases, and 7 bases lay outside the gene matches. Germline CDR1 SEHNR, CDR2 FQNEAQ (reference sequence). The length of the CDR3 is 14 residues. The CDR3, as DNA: TGTGCCAGCAGGACTAGCGGGGTTGGGGGCGAGCAGTACTTC. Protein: CASRTSGVGGEQYF.

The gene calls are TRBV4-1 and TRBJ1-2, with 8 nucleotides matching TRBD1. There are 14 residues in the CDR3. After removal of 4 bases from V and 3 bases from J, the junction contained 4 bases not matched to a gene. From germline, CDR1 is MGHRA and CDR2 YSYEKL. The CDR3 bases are TGCGCCAGCAGCCCAACGGGACAGGACTATGGCTACACCTTC. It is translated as CASSPTGQDYGYTF.

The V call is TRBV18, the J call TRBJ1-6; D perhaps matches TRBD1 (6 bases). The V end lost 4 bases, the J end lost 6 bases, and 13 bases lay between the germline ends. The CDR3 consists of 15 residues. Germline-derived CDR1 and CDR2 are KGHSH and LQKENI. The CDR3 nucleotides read TGTGCCAGCTCACGTGCAGGGGTCCTTAATTCACCCCTCCACTTT. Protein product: CASSRAGVLNSPLHF. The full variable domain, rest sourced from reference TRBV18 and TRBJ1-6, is NAGVMQNPRHLVRRRGQEARLRCSPMKGHSHVYWYRQLPEEGLKFMVYLQKENIIDESGMPKERFSAEFPKEGPSILRIQQVVRGDSAAYFCASSRAGVLNSPLHFGNGTRLTVT.

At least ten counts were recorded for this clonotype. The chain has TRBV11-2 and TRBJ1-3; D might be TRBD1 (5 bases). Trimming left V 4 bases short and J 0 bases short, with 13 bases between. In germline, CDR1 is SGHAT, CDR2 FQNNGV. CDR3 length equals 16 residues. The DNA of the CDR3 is TGTGCCAGCAGCTCTCGGGACGGAATCTCTGGAAACACCATATATTTT. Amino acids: CASSSRDGISGNTIYF.

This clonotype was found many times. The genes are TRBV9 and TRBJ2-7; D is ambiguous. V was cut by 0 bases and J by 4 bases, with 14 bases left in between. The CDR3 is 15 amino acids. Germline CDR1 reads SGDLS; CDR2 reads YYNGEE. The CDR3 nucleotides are TGTGCCAGCAGCGTAGGGGTCTCCGAGCCGTACGAGCAGTACTTC. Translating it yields CASSVGVSEPYEQYF. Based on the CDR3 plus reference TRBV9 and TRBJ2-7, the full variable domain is DSGVTQTPKHLITATGQRVTLRCSPRSGDLSVYWYQQSLDQGLQFLIQYYNGEERAKGNILERFSAQQFPDLHSELNLSSLELGDSALYFCASSVGVSEPYEQYFGPGTRLTVT.

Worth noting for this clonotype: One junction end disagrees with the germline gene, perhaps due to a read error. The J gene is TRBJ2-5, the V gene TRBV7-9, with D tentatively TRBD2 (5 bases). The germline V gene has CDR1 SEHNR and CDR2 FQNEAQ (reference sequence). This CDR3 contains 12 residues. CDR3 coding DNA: TGTGTCAGCACCCGGACTGAAGAGACCCAGTACTTC. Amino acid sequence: CVSTRTEETQYF.

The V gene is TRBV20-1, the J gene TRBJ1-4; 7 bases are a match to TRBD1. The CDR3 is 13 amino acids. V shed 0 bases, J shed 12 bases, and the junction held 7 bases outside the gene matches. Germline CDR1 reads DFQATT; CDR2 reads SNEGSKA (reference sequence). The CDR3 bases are TGCAGTGCTAGAGATCTAGGGACAGAGGAACTGTTTTTT. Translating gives CSARDLGTEELFF.

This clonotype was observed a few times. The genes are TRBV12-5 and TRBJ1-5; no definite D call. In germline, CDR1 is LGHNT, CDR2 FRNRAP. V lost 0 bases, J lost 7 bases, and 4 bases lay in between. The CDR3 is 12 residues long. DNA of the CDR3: TGTGCTAGTGGTTTGGTTAGGCAGCCCCAGCATTTT. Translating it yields CASGLVRQPQHF.

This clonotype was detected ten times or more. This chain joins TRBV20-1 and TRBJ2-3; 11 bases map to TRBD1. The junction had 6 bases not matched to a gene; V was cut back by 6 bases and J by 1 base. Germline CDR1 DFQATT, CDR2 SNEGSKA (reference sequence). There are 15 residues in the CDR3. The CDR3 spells CSAMDRGRGTDTQYF. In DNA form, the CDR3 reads TGCAGTGCCATGGACAGGGGGCGAGGCACAGATACGCAGTATTTT.

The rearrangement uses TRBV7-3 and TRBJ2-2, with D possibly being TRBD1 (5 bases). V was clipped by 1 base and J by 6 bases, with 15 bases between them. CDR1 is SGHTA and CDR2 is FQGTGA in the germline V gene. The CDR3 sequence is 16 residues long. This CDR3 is CASSLMGQYGPGELFF. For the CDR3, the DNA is TGTGCCAGCAGCTTAATGGGGCAGTATGGTCCCGGGGAGCTGTTTTTT. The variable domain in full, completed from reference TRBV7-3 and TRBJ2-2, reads GAGVSQTPSNKVTEKGKYVELRCDPISGHTALYWYRQSLGQGPEFLIYFQGTGAADDSGLPNDRFFAVRPEGSVSTLKIQRTERGDSAVYLCASSLMGQYGPGELFFGEGSRLTVL.

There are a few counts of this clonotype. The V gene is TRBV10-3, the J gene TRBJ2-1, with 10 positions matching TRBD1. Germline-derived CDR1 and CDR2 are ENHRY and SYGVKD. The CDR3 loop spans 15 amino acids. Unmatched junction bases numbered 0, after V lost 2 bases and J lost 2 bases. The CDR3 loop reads CAISEGQGAYNEQFF. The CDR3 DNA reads TGTGCCATCAGTGAGGGACAGGGGGCCTACAATGAGCAGTTCTTC.

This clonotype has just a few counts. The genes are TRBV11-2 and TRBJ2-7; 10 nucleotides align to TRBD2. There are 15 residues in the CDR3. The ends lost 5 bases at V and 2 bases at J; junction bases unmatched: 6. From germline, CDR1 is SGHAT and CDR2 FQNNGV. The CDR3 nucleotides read TGTGCCAGCAGCCCTAGCGGGGGCCTAGCCTACGAGCAGTACTTC. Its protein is CASSPSGGLAYEQYF.

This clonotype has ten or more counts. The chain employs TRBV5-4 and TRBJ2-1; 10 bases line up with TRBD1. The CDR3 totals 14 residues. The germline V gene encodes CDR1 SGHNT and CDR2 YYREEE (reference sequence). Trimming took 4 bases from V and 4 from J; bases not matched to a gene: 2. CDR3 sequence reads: CASSAGQGYNEQFF. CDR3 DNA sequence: TGTGCCAGCAGCGCGGGACAGGGGTACAATGAGCAGTTCTTC.

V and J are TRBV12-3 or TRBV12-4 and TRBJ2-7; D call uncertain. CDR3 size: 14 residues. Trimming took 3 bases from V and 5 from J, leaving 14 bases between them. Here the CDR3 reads CASSFIGIFHEQYF. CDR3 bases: TGTGCCAGCAGTTTTATAGGGATCTTCCACGAGCAGTACTTC.